This T cell receptor beta chain was identified during a study of sequential checkpoint blockade in melanoma. The study, taken as a whole, reports: Response in arm A was associated with pretreatment TIL clonality.

Germline CDR1 MNHGY, CDR2 SAAAGT. CDR3 size: 13 residues. This clone was picked up many times. Its antigen remains unidentified. One junction end disagrees with the germline gene, perhaps due to a read error. Described treatment: randomized to nivolumab then ipilimumab (arm A) or the reverse (arm B). Clones were sequenced by immunoSEQ multiplex PCR, and TCRdb holds only the in-frame ones, with some missing. The sample contains some 7,000 clones, 20% to 30% of which appear only once. V usage is TRBV6-8 and J usage is TRBJ1-2; 7 nucleotides line up with TRBD1. The starting material was tumor tissue (inferred from file names), obtained from a patient given nivolumab and ipilimumab in sequence. The source of this sequence is a human donor with melanoma. The CDR3 loop is CAISSGTVYGYTF. DNA of the CDR3: TGTGCCATCAGTTCCGGGACAGTCTATGGCTACACCTTC.